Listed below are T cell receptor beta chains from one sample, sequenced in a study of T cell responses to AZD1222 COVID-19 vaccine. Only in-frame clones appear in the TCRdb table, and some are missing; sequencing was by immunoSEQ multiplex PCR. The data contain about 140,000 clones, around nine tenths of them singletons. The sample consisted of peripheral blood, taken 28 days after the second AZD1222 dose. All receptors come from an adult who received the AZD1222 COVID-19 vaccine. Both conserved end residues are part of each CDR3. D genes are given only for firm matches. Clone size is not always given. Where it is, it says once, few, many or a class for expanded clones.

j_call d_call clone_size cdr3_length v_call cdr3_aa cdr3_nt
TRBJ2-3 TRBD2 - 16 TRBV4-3 CASSPRTSGVSGTQYF TGCGCCAGCAGCCCTCGGACTAGCGGGGTTTCTGGTACGCAGTATTTT
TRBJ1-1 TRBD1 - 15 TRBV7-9 CASSHGQGTDTEAFF TGTGCCAGCAGCCACGGACAGGGGACGGACACTGAAGCTTTCTTT
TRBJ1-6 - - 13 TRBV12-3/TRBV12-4 CASSFQYSSPLHF TGTGCCAGCAGTTTCCAGTACAGTTCACCCCTCCACTTT
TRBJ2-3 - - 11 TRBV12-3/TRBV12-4 CASRGEDTQYF TGTGCCAGCAGGGGGGAAGATACGCAGTATTTT
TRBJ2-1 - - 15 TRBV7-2 CASSLIKGAYNEQFF TGTGCCAGCAGCCTCATTAAGGGGGCCTACAATGAGCAGTTCTTC
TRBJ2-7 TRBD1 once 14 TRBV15 CATGGTGERYEQYF TGTGCCACCGGGGGTACAGGGGAAAGGTACGAGCAGTACTTC
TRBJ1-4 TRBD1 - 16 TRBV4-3 CASSPSHRGPNEKLFF TGCGCCAGCAGCCCCTCGCACAGGGGACCTAATGAAAAACTGTTTTTT
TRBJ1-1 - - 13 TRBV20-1 CSASSRVNTEAFF TGCAGTGCTAGTTCTCGGGTGAACACTGAAGCTTTCTTT
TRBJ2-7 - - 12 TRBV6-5 CASSWGADEQYF TGTGCCAGCAGTTGGGGGGCCGACGAGCAGTACTTC
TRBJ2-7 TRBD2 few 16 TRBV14 CASSQRGGTDSYEQYF TGTGCCAGCAGCCAGCGGGGGGGGACAGACTCCTACGAGCAGTACTTC
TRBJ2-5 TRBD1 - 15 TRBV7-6 CASSSWTGGLETQYF TGTGCCAGCAGCTCATGGACAGGGGGCTTAGAGACCCAGTACTTC
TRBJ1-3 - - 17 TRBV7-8 CASSLARLSVFGNTIYF TGTGCCAGCAGCTTAGCGCGTCTATCGGTTTTTGGAAACACCATATATTTT
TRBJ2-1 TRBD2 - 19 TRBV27 CASSPRLAGDLSSYNEQFF TGTGCCAGCAGTCCCCGACTAGCGGGAGACTTAAGCTCCTACAATGAGCAGTTCTTC
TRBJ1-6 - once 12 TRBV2 CASSEGNSPLHF TGTGCCAGCAGTGAGGGTAATTCACCCCTCCACTTT
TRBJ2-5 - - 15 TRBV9 CASSVGGGHQETQYF TGTGCCAGCAGCGTCGGCGGAGGGCACCAAGAGACCCAGTACTTC
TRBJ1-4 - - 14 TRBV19 CATRPDHSFLKLFF TGTGCCACTAGACCGGATCACAGTTTCTTAAAACTGTTTTTT
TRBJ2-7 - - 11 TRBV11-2 CASSLSNEQYF TGTGCCAGCAGCCTTAGCAACGAGCAGTACTTC
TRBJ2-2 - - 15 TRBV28 CASRAGGRVAGELFF TGTGCCAGCAGGGCCGGGGGCAGGGTGGCCGGGGAGCTGTTTTTT
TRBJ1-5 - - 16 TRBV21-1 CASSKRLSDSNQPQHF TGTGCCAGCAGCAAAAGACTCAGCGATAGCAATCAGCCCCAGCATTTT
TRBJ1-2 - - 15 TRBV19 CASSSGLLPRYGYTF TGTGCCAGTAGTAGCGGACTCTTGCCTCGATATGGCTACACCTTC
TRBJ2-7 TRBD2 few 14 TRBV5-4 CASSPGKRGDEQYF TGTGCCAGCAGCCCCGGGAAGCGGGGGGACGAGCAGTACTTC
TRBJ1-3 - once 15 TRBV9 CASSPPAPHPDTIYF TGTGCCAGCAGCCCCCCCGCCCCCCATCCGGACACCATATATTTT
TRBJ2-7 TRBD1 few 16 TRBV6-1 CASSEMGVGQSYEQYF TGTGCCAGCAGTGAAATGGGCGTGGGACAGTCCTACGAGCAGTACTTC
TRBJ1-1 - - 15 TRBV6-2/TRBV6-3 CASSHTRGAGTEAFF TGTGCCAGCAGTCACACCCGGGGGGCGGGTACTGAAGCTTTCTTT
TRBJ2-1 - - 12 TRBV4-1 CASSQFDNEQFF TGCGCCAGCAGCCAATTTGACAATGAGCAGTTCTTC
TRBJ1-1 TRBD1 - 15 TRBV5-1 CASSSMTGDVTEAFF TGCGCCAGCAGCTCCATGACAGGGGATGTCACTGAAGCTTTCTTT
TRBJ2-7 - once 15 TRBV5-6 CASSLIPATGSEQYF TGTGCCAGCAGCTTGATACCTGCCACAGGTAGCGAGCAGTACTTC
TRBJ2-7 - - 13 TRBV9 CASSVEGGDEQYF TGTGCCAGCAGCGTCGAAGGAGGCGACGAGCAGTACTTC
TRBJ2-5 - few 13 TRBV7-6 CASSPRWGETQYF TGTGCCAGCAGCCCCCGGTGGGGCGAGACCCAGTACTTC
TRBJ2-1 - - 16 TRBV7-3 CASSLTSGGYYNEQFF TGTGCCAGCAGCTTAACTTCAGGAGGATACTACAATGAGCAGTTCTTC
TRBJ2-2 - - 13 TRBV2 CTSKGTFTGELFF TGTACCAGCAAGGGGACCTTTACCGGGGAGCTGTTTTTT
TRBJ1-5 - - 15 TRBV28 CASSSGPYSNQPQHF TGTGCCAGCAGTTCCGGGCCGTATAGCAATCAGCCCCAGCATTTT
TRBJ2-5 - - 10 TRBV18 CASSAETQYF TGTGCCAGCTCGGCTGAGACCCAGTACTTC
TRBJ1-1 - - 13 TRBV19 CASSISPNTEAFF TGTGCCAGTAGTATTTCCCCGAACACTGAAGCTTTCTTT
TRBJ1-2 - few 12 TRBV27 CASRRMGGGYTF TGTGCCAGCAGACGGATGGGGGGTGGCTACACCTTC
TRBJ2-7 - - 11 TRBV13 CASSLVREQYF TGTGCCAGCAGCTTAGTGCGCGAGCAGTACTTC
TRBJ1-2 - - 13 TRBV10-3 CAIRQDSNYGYTF TGTGCCATCAGGCAGGACAGTAACTATGGCTACACCTTC
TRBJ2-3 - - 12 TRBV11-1 CASSPDRDTQYF TGTGCCAGCAGCCCAGACAGGGATACGCAGTATTTT
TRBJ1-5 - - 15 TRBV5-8 CASSSSGNRYQPQHF TGTGCCAGCAGCTCGTCTGGGAACAGGTATCAGCCCCAGCATTTT
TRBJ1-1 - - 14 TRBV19 CASSIPARSAGAFF TGTGCCAGTAGTATACCAGCCCGGTCCGCGGGAGCTTTCTTT